One sample yielded the 14 T cell receptor beta chains listed below, sequenced in a study of technical replicates of blood from a few donors (dated by TCRdb to 2016 to 2017). Library prep was done by the immunoSEQ multiplex PCR assay. This immuneACCESS table, as held by TCRdb, lists in-frame sequences with V and J called but not all clones. Of the missing ones, under half trace to an unresolved V gene in checked studies; the others have no known cause. The sample includes about 14,000 clones, with nearly 80% observed a single time. The top ten clones comprise over 9.5% of the sample. Sequencing was done on a sample of PBMCs. All receptors derive from a human donor in good health.

The J gene is TRBJ1-3, the V gene TRBV10-2; 10 bases align to TRBD1. J gave up 0 bases and V 4 bases, and 0 bases lay outside the gene matches. Germline CDR1 WSHSY, CDR2 SAAADI. This CDR3 has 15 amino acids. This CDR3 reads CASSGTGGSGNTIYF. CDR3 DNA sequence: TGCGCCAGCAGTGGGACAGGGGGCTCTGGAAACACCATATATTTT.

DNA of the CDR3: TGCGCCAGCAGCTTGGACCCGGGACAGGGCTACAATGAGCAGTTCTTC. It encodes CASSLDPGQGYNEQFF. This chain links TRBV5-1 with TRBJ2-1; TRBD1 agrees at 9 bases. Trimming removed 0 bases from V and 3 bases from J; junction bases left unmatched: 4. This CDR3 comprises 16 residues. The germline V gene has CDR1 SGHRS and CDR2 YFSETQ. The full variable domain, with the rest looked up from reference TRBV5-1 and TRBJ2-1, is KAGVTQTPRYLIKTRGQQVTLSCSPISGHRSVSWYQQTPGQGLQFLFEYFSETQRNKGNFPGRFSGRQFSNSRSEMNVSTLELGDSALYLCASSLDPGQGYNEQFFGPGTRLTVL.

The genes are TRBV27 and TRBJ1-3; D not certain. Germline V gene data show CDR1 as MNHEY and CDR2 as SMNVEV (reference sequence). V was pared by 2 bases and J by 8 bases, with 7 bases between. This CDR3 spans 12 amino acids. CDR3: CASSLVGDTIYF. CDR3 nucleotides: TGTGCCAGCAGTTTAGTCGGAGACACCATATATTTT.

The chain couples TRBV27 to TRBJ1-1; D may be TRBD1 (5 bases). V lost 10 bases and J 1 base, leaving 10 bases between the germline ends. Germline CDR1 MNHEY, CDR2 SMNVEV (reference sequence). This CDR3 is 12 amino acids long. The CDR3 coding sequence is TGTGCCACCCATACAGGGAACACTGAAGCTTTCTTT. It codes for CATHTGNTEAFF.

The chain recombines TRBV1 with TRBJ2-1; TRBD2 is the table's D call and was not checked against the DNA. TRBV1 is given as a pseudogene. This CDR3 is built from 17 residues. As DNA, the CDR3 is TGCACCAGCAGCCATCCCAGCGGGAGAAAAACCTACAATGAGCAGTTCTTC. This gives the protein CTSSHPSGRKTYNEQFF.

The chain joins TRBV7-9 to TRBJ2-5; D perhaps matches TRBD1 (5 bases). The CDR3 covers 12 residues. The germline V and J ends were trimmed by 4 bases and 7 bases, with 10 bases remaining between them. The V gene's germline CDR1 is SEHNR and CDR2 FQNEAQ (reference sequence). The CDR3 DNA reads TGTGCCAGCAGCTCGACAGTTGGGACCCAGTACTTC. It specifies CASSSTVGTQYF.

The V call is TRBV6-5, the J call TRBJ2-4; D might be TRBD1 (5 bases). The V gene lost 2 bases and the J gene lost 9 bases, with 11 bases spanning the gap. The CDR3 runs 13 residues. Germline V gene lookup returns CDR1 MNHEY and CDR2 SVGAGI. The CDR3 here is CASSYGERGIQYF. CDR3 coding DNA: TGTGCCAGCAGTTACGGGGAAAGGGGCATTCAGTACTTC.

The gene calls are TRBV16 and TRBJ2-2; a possible D gene is TRBD1 (5 bases). CDR1 is KGHSY, CDR2 FQNENV, per germline. CDR3 length: 12 amino acids. Trimming cost V 4 bases and J 5 bases, with 5 bases left between them. This CDR3 is CASSRQTGELFF. CDR3 sequence (DNA): TGTGCCAGCAGCCGACAGACCGGGGAGCTGTTTTTT.

The chain couples TRBV5-4 to TRBJ2-5; 7 bases agree with TRBD2. The ends lost 0 bases at V and 5 bases at J; junction bases unmatched: 7. CDR1 is SGHNT and CDR2 is YYREEE in the germline V gene (reference sequence). The CDR3 spans 15 residues. The CDR3 protein is CASSLESGAGETQYF. The CDR3 nucleotides read TGTGCCAGCAGCTTGGAAAGTGGAGCGGGGGAGACCCAGTACTTC.

This clone was seen only once. This rearrangement joins TRBV2 to TRBJ2-1, with D uncertain. The CDR3 is 13 residues long. CDR1 is SNHLY, CDR2 FYNNEI, per germline. V was trimmed by 7 bases and J by 3 bases, leaving 10 bases between them. CDR3 DNA: TGTGCCAGCATTGGAGATTTCTACAATGAGCAGTTCTTC. Translating gives CASIGDFYNEQFF.

V and J are TRBV7-8 and TRBJ2-3; TRBD2 agrees at 13 bases. The germline V gene encodes CDR1 SGHVS and CDR2 FQNEAQ. The CDR3 length is 16 residues. With V trimmed by 4 bases and J by 8 bases, 9 bases remained unmatched. The CDR3 region is CASSYTSGRDPGTQYF. As DNA, the CDR3 is TGTGCCAGCAGCTATACTAGCGGGAGGGACCCCGGTACGCAGTATTTT.

The chain is built from TRBV11-2 and TRBJ2-1; 10 bases align to TRBD2. The CDR3 is made up of 15 amino acids. Germline V gene sequence: CDR1 SGHAT, CDR2 FQNNGV. The V and J ends lost 5 bases and 6 bases, in that order; junction bases with no gene match: 7. The CDR3, as DNA: TGTGCCAGCAGCCCCATAATAGCGGGAGGCAATGAGCAGTTCTTC. Protein: CASSPIIAGGNEQFF.

This clone was seen just once. This chain joins TRBV11-2 and TRBJ1-5, with D maybe TRBD1 (5 bases). Trimming removed 5 bases from V and 7 bases from J, with 15 bases in between. Germline CDR1 and CDR2: SGHAT and FQNNGV. The CDR3 consists of 14 residues. CDR3: CASSPGGSGQPQHF. CDR3 nucleotides: TGTGCCAGCAGCCCCGGGGGGTCAGGCCAGCCCCAGCATTTT.

J is TRBJ2-3 and V is TRBV7-2, with TRBD2 matching 11 bases. Germline V gene lookup returns CDR1 SGHTA and CDR2 FQGNSA. The V gene end was trimmed by 2 bases and the J gene end by 11 bases; junction bases not matched to a gene: 9. The CDR3 loop spans 15 amino acids. In nucleotides, the CDR3 is TGTGCCAGCAGCTTATCGGGGACTAGCGGCTTGAGGCAGTATTTT. Amino acids: CASSLSGTSGLRQYF.